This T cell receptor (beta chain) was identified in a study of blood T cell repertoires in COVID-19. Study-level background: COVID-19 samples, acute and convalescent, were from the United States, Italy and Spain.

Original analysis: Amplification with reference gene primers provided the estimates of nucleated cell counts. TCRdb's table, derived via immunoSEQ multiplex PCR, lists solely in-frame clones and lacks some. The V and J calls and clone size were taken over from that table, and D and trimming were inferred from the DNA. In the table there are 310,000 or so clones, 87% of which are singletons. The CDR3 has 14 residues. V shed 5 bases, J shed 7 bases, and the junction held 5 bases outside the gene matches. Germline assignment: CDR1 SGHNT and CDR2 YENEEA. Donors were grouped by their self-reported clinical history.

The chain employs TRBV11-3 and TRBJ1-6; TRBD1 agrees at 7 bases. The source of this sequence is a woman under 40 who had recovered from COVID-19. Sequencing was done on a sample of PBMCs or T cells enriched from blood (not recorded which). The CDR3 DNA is TGTGCCAGCAGCGTCAGGGGGGACAATTCACCCCTCCACTTT. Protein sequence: CASSVRGDNSPLHF.